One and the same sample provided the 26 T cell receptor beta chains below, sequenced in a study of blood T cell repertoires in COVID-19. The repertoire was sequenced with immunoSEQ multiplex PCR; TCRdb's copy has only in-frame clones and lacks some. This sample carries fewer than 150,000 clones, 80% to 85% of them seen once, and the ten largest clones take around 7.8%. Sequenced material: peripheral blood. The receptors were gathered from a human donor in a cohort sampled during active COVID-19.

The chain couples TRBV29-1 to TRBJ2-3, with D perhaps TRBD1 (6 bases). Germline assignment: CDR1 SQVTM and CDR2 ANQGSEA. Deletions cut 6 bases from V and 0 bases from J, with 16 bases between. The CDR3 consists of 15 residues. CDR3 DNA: TGCAGCGTAGGGGTCGGGACACTAAGCACAGATACGCAGTATTTT. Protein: CSVGVGTLSTDTQYF.

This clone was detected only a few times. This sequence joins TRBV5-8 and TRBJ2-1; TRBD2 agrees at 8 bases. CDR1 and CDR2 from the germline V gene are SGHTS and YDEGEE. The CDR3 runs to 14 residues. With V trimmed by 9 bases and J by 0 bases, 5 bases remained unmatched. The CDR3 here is CATTRGVSYNEQFF. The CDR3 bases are TGTGCCACCACGCGGGGGGTCTCCTACAATGAGCAGTTCTTC.

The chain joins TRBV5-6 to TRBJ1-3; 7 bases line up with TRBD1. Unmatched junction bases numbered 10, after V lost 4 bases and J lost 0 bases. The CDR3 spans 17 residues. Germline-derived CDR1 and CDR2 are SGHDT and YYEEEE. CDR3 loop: CASSTPGQSYSGNTIYF. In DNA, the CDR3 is TGTGCCAGCAGCACGCCGGGACAGTCCTACTCTGGAAACACCATATATTTT. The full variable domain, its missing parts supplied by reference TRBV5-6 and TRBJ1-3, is DAGVTQSPTHLIKTRGQQVTLRCSPKSGHDTVSWYQQALGQGPQFIFQYYEEEERQRGNFPDRFSGHQFPNYSSELNVNALLLGDSALYLCASSTPGQSYSGNTIYFGEGSWLTVV.

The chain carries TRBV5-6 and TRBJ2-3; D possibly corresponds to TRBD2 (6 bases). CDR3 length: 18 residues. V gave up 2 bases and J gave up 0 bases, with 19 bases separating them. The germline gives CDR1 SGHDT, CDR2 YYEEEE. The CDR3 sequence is CASSLIGGAAASTDTQYF. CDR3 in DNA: TGTGCCAGCAGCTTAATAGGCGGGGCAGCCGCTAGCACAGATACGCAGTATTTT. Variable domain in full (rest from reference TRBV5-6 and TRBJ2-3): DAGVTQSPTHLIKTRGQQVTLRCSPKSGHDTVSWYQQALGQGPQFIFQYYEEEERQRGNFPDRFSGHQFPNYSSELNVNALLLGDSALYLCASSLIGGAAASTDTQYFGPGTRLTVL.

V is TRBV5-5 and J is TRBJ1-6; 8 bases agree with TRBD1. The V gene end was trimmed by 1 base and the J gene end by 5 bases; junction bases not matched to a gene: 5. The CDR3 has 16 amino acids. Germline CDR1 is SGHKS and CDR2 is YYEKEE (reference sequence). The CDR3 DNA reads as TGTGCCAGCAGCTTGTCCGTGACAGGGGATAATTCACCCCTCCACTTT. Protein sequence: CASSLSVTGDNSPLHF.

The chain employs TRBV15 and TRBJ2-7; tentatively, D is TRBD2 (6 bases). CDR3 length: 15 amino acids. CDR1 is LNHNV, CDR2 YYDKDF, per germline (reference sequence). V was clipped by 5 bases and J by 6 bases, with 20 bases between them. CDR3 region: CATSPQQVPEGEQYF. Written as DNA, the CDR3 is TGTGCCACCAGCCCCCAACAGGTACCGGAGGGCGAGCAGTACTTC.

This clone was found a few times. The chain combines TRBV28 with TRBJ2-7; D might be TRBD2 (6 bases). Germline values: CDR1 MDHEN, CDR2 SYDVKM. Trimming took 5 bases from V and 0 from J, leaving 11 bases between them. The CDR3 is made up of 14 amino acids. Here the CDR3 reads CASSRVGSSYEQYF. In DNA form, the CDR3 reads TGTGCCAGCAGTAGGGTCGGGAGCTCCTACGAGCAGTACTTC.

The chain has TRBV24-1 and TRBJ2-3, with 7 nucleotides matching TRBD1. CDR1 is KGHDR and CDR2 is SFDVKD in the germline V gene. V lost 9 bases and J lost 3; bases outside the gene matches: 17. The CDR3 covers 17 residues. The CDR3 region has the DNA TGTGCCACCTCGGCACGGGGTAGGGGGCTGGGGACAGATACGCAGTATTTT. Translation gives CATSARGRGLGTDTQYF.

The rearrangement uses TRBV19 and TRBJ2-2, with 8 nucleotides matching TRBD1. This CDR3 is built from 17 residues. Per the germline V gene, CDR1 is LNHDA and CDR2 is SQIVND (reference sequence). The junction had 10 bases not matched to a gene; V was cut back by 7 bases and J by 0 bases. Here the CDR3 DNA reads TGTGCCAGTAAAAGGAGGGGACAGGTCGCGAACACCGGGGAGCTGTTTTTT. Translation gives CASKRRGQVANTGELFF.

The DNA of the CDR3 is TGTGCCAGCTCATCCGGACAGGGGGCGAAAGATACGCAGTATTTT. Its translation: CASSSGQGAKDTQYF. J is TRBJ2-3 and V is TRBV18; 11 nucleotides align to TRBD1. Germline CDR1 KGHSH, CDR2 LQKENI. V shed 5 bases and J 5 bases; nucleotides not matched to a gene: 6. This CDR3 contains 15 residues. Full variable domain (rest looked up from reference TRBV18 and TRBJ2-3): NAGVMQNPRHLVRRRGQEARLRCSPMKGHSHVYWYRQLPEEGLKFMVYLQKENIIDESGMPKERFSAEFPKEGPSILRIQQVVRGDSAAYFCASSSGQGAKDTQYFGPGTRLTVL.

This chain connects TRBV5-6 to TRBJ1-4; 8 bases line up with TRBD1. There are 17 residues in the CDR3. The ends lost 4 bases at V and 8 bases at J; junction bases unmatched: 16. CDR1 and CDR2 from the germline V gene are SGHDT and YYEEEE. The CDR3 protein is CASSVRSSGTGGEKLFF. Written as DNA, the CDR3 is TGTGCCAGCAGCGTGAGGTCTTCCGGGACAGGAGGAGAAAAACTGTTTTTT. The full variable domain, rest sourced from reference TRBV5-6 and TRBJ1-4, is DAGVTQSPTHLIKTRGQQVTLRCSPKSGHDTVSWYQQALGQGPQFIFQYYEEEERQRGNFPDRFSGHQFPNYSSELNVNALLLGDSALYLCASSVRSSGTGGEKLFFGSGTQLSVL.

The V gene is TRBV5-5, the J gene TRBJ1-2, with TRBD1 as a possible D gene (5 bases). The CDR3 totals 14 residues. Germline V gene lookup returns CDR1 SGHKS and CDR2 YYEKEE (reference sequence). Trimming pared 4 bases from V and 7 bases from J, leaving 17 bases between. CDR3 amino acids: CASSPGGKRVGYTF. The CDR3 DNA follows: TGTGCCAGCAGCCCGGGGGGGAAAAGGGTTGGCTACACCTTC.

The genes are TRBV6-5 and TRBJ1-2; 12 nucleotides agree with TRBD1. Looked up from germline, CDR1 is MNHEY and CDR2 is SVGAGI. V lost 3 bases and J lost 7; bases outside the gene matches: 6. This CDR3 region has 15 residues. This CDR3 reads CASSYRDRGHFGYTF. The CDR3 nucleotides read TGTGCCAGCAGTTATAGGGACAGGGGGCATTTTGGCTACACCTTC.

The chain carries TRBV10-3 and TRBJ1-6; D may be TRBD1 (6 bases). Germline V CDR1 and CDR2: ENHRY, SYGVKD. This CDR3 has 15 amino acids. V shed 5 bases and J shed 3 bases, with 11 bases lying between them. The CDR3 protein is CAISPLQGYNSPLHF. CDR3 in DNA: TGTGCCATCAGTCCCCTACAGGGCTATAATTCACCCCTCCACTTT.

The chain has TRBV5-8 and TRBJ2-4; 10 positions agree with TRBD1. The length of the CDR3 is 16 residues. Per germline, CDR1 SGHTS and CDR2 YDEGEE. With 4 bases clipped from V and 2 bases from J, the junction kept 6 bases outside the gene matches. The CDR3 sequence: CASSTGDRGSKNIQYF. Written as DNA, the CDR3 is TGTGCCAGCAGCACCGGGGACAGGGGATCCAAAAACATTCAGTACTTC.

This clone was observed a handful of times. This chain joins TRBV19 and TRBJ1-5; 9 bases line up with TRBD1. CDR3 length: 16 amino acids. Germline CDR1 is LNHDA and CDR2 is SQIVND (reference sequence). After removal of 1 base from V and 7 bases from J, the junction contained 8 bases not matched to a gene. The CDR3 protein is CASSIARTGARQPQHF. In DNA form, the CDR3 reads TGTGCCAGTAGTATAGCCCGGACAGGGGCCCGGCAGCCCCAGCATTTT.

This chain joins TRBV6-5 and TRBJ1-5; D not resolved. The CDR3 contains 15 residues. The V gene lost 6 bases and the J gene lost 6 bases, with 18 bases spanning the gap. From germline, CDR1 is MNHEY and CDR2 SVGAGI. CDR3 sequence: CASSRLPERGQPQHF. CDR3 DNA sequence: TGTGCCAGCAGCCGACTTCCGGAACGGGGTCAGCCCCAGCATTTT.

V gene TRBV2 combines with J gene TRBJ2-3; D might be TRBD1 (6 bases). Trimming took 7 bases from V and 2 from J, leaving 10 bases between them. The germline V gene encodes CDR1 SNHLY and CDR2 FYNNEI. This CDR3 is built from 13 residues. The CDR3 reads CASNGQFTDTQYF. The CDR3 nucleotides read TGTGCCAGCAATGGACAGTTCACAGATACGCAGTATTTT.

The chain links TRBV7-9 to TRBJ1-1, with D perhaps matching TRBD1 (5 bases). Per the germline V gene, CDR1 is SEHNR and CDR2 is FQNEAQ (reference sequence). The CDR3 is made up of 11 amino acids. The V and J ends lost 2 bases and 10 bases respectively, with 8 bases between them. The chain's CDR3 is CASSLQGGAFF. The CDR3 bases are TGTGCCAGCAGCTTACAGGGAGGAGCTTTCTTT.

In DNA form, the CDR3 reads TGTGCCAGCAGTGACGCGGGGCAGGGGGCTTACGAGCAGTACTTC. Its translation: CASSDAGQGAYEQYF. The V and J genes are TRBV27 and TRBJ2-7, with 8 bases lining up with TRBD1. Unmatched junction bases numbered 10, after V lost 5 bases and J lost 4 bases. Germline CDR1 reads MNHEY; CDR2 reads SMNVEV (reference sequence). This CDR3 contains 15 residues.

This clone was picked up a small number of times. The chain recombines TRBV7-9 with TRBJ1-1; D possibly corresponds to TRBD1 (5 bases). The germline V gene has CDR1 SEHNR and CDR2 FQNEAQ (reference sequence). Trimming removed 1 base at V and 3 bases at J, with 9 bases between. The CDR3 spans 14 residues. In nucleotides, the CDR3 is TGTGCCAGCAGCTTAGACAGGTCCCACACTGAAGCTTTCTTT. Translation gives CASSLDRSHTEAFF.

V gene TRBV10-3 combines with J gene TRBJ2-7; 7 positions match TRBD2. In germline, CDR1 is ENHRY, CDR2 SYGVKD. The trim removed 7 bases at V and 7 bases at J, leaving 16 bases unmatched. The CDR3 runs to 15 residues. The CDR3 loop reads CAITRGEVYPKEQYF. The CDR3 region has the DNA TGTGCCATCACCCGGGGGGAGGTTTACCCTAAGGAGCAGTACTTC.

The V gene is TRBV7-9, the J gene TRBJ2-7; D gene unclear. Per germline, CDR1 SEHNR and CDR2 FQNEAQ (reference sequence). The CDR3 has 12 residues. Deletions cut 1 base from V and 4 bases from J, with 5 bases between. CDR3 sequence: CASSLGQYEQYF. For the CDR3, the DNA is TGTGCCAGCAGCTTAGGTCAGTACGAGCAGTACTTC.

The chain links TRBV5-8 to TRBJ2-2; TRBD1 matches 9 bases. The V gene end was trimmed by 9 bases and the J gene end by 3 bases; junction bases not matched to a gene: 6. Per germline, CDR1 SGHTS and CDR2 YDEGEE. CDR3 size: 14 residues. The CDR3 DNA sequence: TGTGCCACCCGGACAGGGGAGGACACCGGGGAGCTGTTTTTT. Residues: CATRTGEDTGELFF.

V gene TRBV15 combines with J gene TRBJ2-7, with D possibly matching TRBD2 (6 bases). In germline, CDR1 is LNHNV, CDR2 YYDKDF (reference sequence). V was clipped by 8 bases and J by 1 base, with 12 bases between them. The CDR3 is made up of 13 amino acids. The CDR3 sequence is CATRTGTSYEQYF. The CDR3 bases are TGTGCCACCCGAACTGGGACTTCCTACGAGCAGTACTTC.

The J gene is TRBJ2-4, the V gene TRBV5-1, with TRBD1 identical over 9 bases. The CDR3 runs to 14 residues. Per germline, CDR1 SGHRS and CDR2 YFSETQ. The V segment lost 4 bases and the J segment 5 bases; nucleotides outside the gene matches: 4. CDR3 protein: CASSPRQGENIQYF. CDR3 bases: TGCGCCAGCAGCCCCCGACAGGGGGAAAACATTCAGTACTTC.